This TCR beta chain was sequenced during a study of T cells after yellow fever vaccination. Germline V gene sequence: CDR1 MNHNS, CDR2 SASEGT. This CDR3 contains 15 residues. Trimming shortened V by 0 bases and J by 7 bases, and 15 bases separated the two germline ends. Production of TCR cDNA was by 5'RACE template switching, which also added a universal primer site and UMIs. Via MiXCR, TCRdb re-called the 5' RACE reads, giving one row per CDR3 protein. The table records 600,000 to 750,000 distinct CDR3 sequences, around 12% of them present only once. Source: PBMCs, taken on the day of the yellow fever booster vaccination. The chain has TRBV6-1 and TRBJ1-1; perhaps TRBD1 as D (5 bases). The receptor comes from a man younger than 45 who received the YFV17D yellow fever vaccine. DNA for the CDR3: TGTGCCAGCAGTGAAGCTCGGGGCTTTCGCGGTGAAGCTTTCTTT. This gives the protein CASSEARGFRGEAFF.